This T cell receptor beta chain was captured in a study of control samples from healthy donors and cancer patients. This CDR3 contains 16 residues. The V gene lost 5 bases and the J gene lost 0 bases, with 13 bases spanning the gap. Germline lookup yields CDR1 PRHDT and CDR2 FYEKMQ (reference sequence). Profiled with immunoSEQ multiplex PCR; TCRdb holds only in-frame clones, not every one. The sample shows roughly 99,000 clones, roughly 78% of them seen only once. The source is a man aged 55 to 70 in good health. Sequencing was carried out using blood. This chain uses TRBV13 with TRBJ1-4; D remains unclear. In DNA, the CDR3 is TGTGCCAGCAGCAGACGGACCGCCGCAACTAATGAAAAACTGTTTTTT. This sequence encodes CASSRRTAATNEKLFF.